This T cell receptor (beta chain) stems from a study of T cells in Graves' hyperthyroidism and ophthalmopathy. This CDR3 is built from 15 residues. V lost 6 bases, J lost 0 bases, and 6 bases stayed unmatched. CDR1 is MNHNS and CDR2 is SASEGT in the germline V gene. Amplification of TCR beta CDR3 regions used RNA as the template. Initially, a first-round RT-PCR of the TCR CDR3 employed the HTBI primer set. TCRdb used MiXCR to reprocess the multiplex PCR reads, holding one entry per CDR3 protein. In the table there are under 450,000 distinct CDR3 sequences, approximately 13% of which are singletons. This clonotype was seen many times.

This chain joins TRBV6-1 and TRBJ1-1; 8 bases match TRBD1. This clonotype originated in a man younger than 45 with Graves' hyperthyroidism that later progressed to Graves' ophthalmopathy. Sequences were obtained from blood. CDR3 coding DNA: TGTGCCAGCAGACGGACAGGGCAGATGAACACTGAAGCTTTCTTT. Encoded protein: CASRRTGQMNTEAFF.